The present TCR beta chain was sequenced within a study of type 1 regulatory T cells. Study-level points and caveats: Compared with non-Tr1 cells, Tr1 cells showed a narrower TCR repertoire.

TCRdb called the reads again in MiXCR, with one record for every CDR3 protein. The sample shows about 62,000 distinct CDR3 sequences, around 62% of them seen only once. Worth noting for this clonotype: Its antigen is unidentified.

Sequencing input: cultured non-Tr1 T cells, either the whole culture or a sorted T cell fraction (not recorded which). The TCR comes from a human donor in good health.

In DNA form, the CDR3 reads TGTGCCAGCAGCTTGGATGCCGGTGGAGCCCTCCACTTT. Translation: CASSLDAGGALHF. The genes are TRBV5-4 and TRBJ1-6; no reliable D call. Trimming pared 0 bases from V and 14 bases from J, leaving 12 bases between. The germline CDR1 and CDR2 sequences are SGHNT and YYREEE (reference sequence). The CDR3 totals 13 residues.